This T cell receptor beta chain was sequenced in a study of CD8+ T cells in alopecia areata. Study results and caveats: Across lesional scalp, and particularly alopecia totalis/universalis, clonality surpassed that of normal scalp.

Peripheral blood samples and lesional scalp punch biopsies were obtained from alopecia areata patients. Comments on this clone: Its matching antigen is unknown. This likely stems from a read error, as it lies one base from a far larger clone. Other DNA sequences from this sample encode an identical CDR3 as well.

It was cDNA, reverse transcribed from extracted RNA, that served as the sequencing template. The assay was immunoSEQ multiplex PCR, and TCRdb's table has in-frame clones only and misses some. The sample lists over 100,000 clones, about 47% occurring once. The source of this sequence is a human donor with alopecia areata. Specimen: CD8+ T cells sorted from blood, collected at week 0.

The CDR3 nucleotides are TGTGCCAGCAGTTACCGGGACTCCTACGAGCAGTACTTC. This encodes CASSYRDSYEQYF. This sequence joins TRBV6-5 and TRBJ2-7; D perhaps matches TRBD2 (5 bases). Trimming removed 2 bases from V and 0 bases from J, with 5 bases in between. CDR3 size: 13 residues. Germline V gene sequence: CDR1 MNHEY, CDR2 SVGAGI.